The next 10 T cell receptor beta chains were all read from a single sample in a study of cytomegalovirus exposure and HLA in healthy donors. Sequencing was performed with immunoSEQ multiplex PCR; in TCRdb, only in-frame clones are kept and a portion is missing. This table holds 250,000 to 400,000 clones, approximately 85% found once. The material sequenced was PBMCs. The receptors stem from a man younger than 40 in good health and CMV-seronegative.

The CDR3, as DNA: TGTGCCAGCAGCATACGGACAGGATTAATTGAGACCCAGTACTTC. Translated: CASSIRTGLIETQYF. The chain uses TRBV6-1 and TRBJ2-5, with 7 bases fitting TRBD1. V trimming: 6 bases; J trimming: 5 bases; junction bases outside the gene matches: 12. The germline V gene has CDR1 MNHNS and CDR2 SASEGT. CDR3 length equals 15 residues.

The chain recombines TRBV7-9 with TRBJ2-3; the D is unclear. Trimming took 1 base from V and 1 from J, leaving 15 bases between them. The V gene's germline CDR1 is SEHNR and CDR2 FQNEAQ (reference sequence). This CDR3 has 17 amino acids. DNA of the CDR3: TGTGCCAGCAGCTTAGATATACAGCCGTTGGGCACAGATACGCAGTATTTT. Translated: CASSLDIQPLGTDTQYF.

V and J are TRBV15 and TRBJ1-3, with a weak D call TRBD1 (5 bases). Germline lookup yields CDR1 LNHNV and CDR2 YYDKDF (reference sequence). The CDR3 spans 17 residues. The V and J ends lost 0 bases and 0 bases respectively, with 12 bases between them. CDR3 residues: CATSRDLGRYSGNTIYF. CDR3 DNA sequence: TGTGCCACCAGCAGAGATCTGGGGCGGTACTCTGGAAACACCATATATTTT.

The rearrangement uses TRBV7-2 and TRBJ2-5; a possible D gene is TRBD2 (6 bases). The V end was cut by 0 bases, the J end by 1 base, with 9 bases between. The CDR3 totals 15 residues. CDR1 is SGHTA and CDR2 is FQGNSA in the germline V gene. The CDR3 spells CASSLAGGLQETQYF. DNA for the CDR3: TGTGCCAGCAGCTTAGCGGGGGGTCTCCAAGAGACCCAGTACTTC.

V and J are TRBV19 and TRBJ2-1, with 7 nucleotides matching TRBD2. V gave up 3 bases and J gave up 2 bases; unmatched junction bases: 7. Germline CDR1 LNHDA, CDR2 SQIVND (reference sequence). The CDR3 length is 16 residues. Here the CDR3 reads CASSMGNGLAYNEQFF. CDR3 bases: TGTGCCAGTAGTATGGGGAACGGACTAGCCTACAATGAGCAGTTCTTC. The complete variable domain, with remaining parts taken from reference TRBV19 and TRBJ2-1, reads DGGITQSPKYLFRKEGQNVTLSCEQNLNHDAMYWYRQDPGQGLRLIYYSQIVNDFQKGDIAEGYSVSREKKESFPLTVTSAQKNPTAFYLCASSMGNGLAYNEQFFGPGTRLTVL.

V usage is TRBV6-5 and J usage is TRBJ1-2; 7 bases map to TRBD1. The ends lost 5 bases at V and 8 bases at J; junction bases unmatched: 5. Germline loops: CDR1 MNHEY, CDR2 SVGAGI. The CDR3 is 12 residues long. The CDR3, as DNA: TGTGCCAGCAGTCAGACAGGGAGAGGCTACACCTTC. As protein: CASSQTGRGYTF.

DNA for the CDR3: TGTGCCAGCAGCTTACTCGCCGGGCAGGGCGGGGAGCTGTTTTTT. As protein: CASSLLAGQGGELFF. V and J are TRBV7-2 and TRBJ2-2, with a possible D match to TRBD1 (5 bases). The CDR3 is made up of 15 amino acids. V was trimmed by 2 bases and J by 7 bases, leaving 14 bases between them. Germline CDR1 reads SGHTA; CDR2 reads FQGNSA.

Here the CDR3 DNA reads TGTGCCACCAGCAGGCGGCTAGCCCTTAGCACAGATACGCAGTATTTT. It codes for CATSRRLALSTDTQYF. The gene calls are TRBV15 and TRBJ2-3; perhaps TRBD2 as D (5 bases). This CDR3 has 16 residues. In germline, CDR1 is LNHNV, CDR2 YYDKDF (reference sequence). V was trimmed by 3 bases and J by 0 bases, leaving 13 bases between them.

The chain couples TRBV6-5 to TRBJ2-7; TRBD1 agrees at 12 bases. The CDR3 length is 14 residues. Germline V lookup: CDR1 MNHEY, CDR2 SVGAGI. Trimming removed 2 bases from V and 7 bases from J; junction bases left unmatched: 3. CDR3 region: CASSYRDRGREQYF. The CDR3 DNA sequence: TGTGCCAGCAGTTACCGGGACAGGGGGCGGGAGCAGTACTTC.

The CDR3 loop reads CASSENREYTQYF. CDR3 DNA sequence: TGCGCCAGCAGTGAAAACAGAGAATATACGCAGTATTTT. V usage is TRBV10-1 and J usage is TRBJ2-3; D is uncertain. The V gene's germline CDR1 is WNHNN and CDR2 SYGVQD (reference sequence). The CDR3 totals 13 residues. With 3 bases removed from V and 7 bases from J, the gap between germline ends came to 11 bases.